The 28 T cell receptor beta chains listed next were all sequenced from one sample in a study of shared clonotypes between healthy human individuals. Profiling relied on immunoSEQ multiplex PCR, and the TCRdb table lists in-frame clones only, not all of them. This table holds 550,000 to 800,000 clones, around 72% found once. The sequenced material came from memory CD4+ T cells sorted from blood. Subset given: CD45RA-negative fraction. The origin of the receptors is a woman under 40 in good health.

The rearrangement joins TRBV5-4 to TRBJ2-1; D uncertain. The CDR3 covers 14 residues. In germline, CDR1 is SGHNT, CDR2 YYREEE (reference sequence). Trimming stripped 4 bases from V and 4 bases from J, with 12 bases between. This CDR3 reads CASSPNSAYNEQFF. For the CDR3, the DNA is TGTGCCAGCAGCCCAAACAGCGCTTACAATGAGCAGTTCTTC.

This clone came up a few times. The gene calls are TRBV7-8 and TRBJ2-7; D unclear. The CDR3 covers 12 residues. In germline, CDR1 is SGHVS, CDR2 FQNEAQ. V lost 0 bases and J lost 7, with 7 bases in between. The CDR3 coding sequence is TGTGCCAGCAGCTTAGCGCAGAAAGAGCAGTACTTC. It is translated as CASSLAQKEQYF. Complete variable domain (other parts from reference TRBV7-8 and TRBJ2-7): GAGVSQSPRYKVAKRGQDVALRCDPISGHVSLFWYQQALGQGPEFLTYFQNEAQLDKSGLPSDRFFAERPEGSVSTLKIQRTQQEDSAVYLCASSLAQKEQYFGPGTRLTVT.

This clone was seen a handful of times. V gene TRBV28 combines with J gene TRBJ1-3, with 9 positions matching TRBD1. From germline, CDR1 is MDHEN and CDR2 SYDVKM. This CDR3 has 17 amino acids. Trimming removed 6 bases from V and 1 base from J; junction bases left unmatched: 10. The DNA for the CDR3 is TGTGCCAGCAGGGACAGGGGTTTGGGTAGGTCTGGAAACACCATATATTTT. This translates into CASRDRGLGRSGNTIYF. Combining the CDR3 with reference TRBV28 and TRBJ1-3 gives the whole variable domain DVKVTQSSRYLVKRTGEKVFLECVQDMDHENMFWYRQDPGLGLRLIYFSYDVKMKEKGDIPEGYSVSREKKERFSLILESASTNQTSMYLCASRDRGLGRSGNTIYFGEGSWLTVV.

The J gene is TRBJ2-3, the V gene TRBV25-1; D call uncertain. Trimming removed 3 bases at V and 5 bases at J, with 9 bases between. The CDR3 is 13 residues long. CDR1 is MGHDK, CDR2 SYGVNS, per germline. In nucleotides, the CDR3 is TGTGCCAGCAGTGATCCGTTCAGAGATACGCAGTATTTT. Encoded protein: CASSDPFRDTQYF.

The rearrangement uses TRBV14 and TRBJ2-5; D remains ambiguous. Germline loops: CDR1 SGHDN, CDR2 FVKESK. The CDR3 extends over 15 amino acids. The V and J ends lost 3 bases and 4 bases respectively, with 15 bases between them. CDR3 protein: CASSHPGRIGETQYF. In DNA form, the CDR3 reads TGTGCCAGCAGCCACCCCGGGCGCATAGGAGAGACCCAGTACTTC.

This chain joins TRBV5-4 and TRBJ2-1, with D tentatively TRBD2 (6 bases). This CDR3 comprises 12 residues. Deletions cut 2 bases from V and 6 bases from J, with 6 bases between. Per germline, CDR1 SGHNT and CDR2 YYREEE (reference sequence). CDR3 bases: TGTGCCAGCAGCTTCGGGGGCAATGAGCAGTTCTTC. As protein: CASSFGGNEQFF.

A remark on this clone: Other nucleotide sequences in the sample specify the same CDR3. The V gene is TRBV6-1, the J gene TRBJ1-5; D gene unclear. CDR3 length equals 13 residues. Trimming removed 0 bases from V and 5 bases from J, with 5 bases in between. Germline V lookup: CDR1 MNHNS, CDR2 SASEGT. The CDR3 region is CASSEALYQPQHF. CDR3 nucleotide sequence: TGTGCCAGCAGTGAAGCTCTTTATCAGCCCCAGCATTTT.

CDR3 loop: CASSATSGNEQFF. The CDR3, as DNA: TGCGCCAGCAGTGCTACTAGCGGCAATGAGCAGTTCTTC. The V and J genes are TRBV10-2 and TRBJ2-1, with 8 nucleotides matching TRBD2. This CDR3 is built from 13 residues. Unmatched junction bases numbered 2, after V lost 4 bases and J lost 6 bases. Germline lookup yields CDR1 WSHSY and CDR2 SAAADI.

The gene calls are TRBV28 and TRBJ1-2; 8 bases agree with TRBD1. Germline-derived CDR1 and CDR2 are MDHEN and SYDVKM. The CDR3 length is 18 residues. Trimming at V came to 3 bases and at J to 2 bases, leaving 14 bases not matched to a gene. CDR3 bases: TGTGCCAGCAGTTTCATTGGGACAGGAGGGTATCGGAACTATGGCTACACCTTC. It specifies CASSFIGTGGYRNYGYTF.

This clone has just a few counts. Other DNA sequences in the sample encode the same CDR3. The chain uses TRBV6-5 and TRBJ1-1, with unresolved D. Germline lookup yields CDR1 MNHEY and CDR2 SVGAGI. This CDR3 spans 13 amino acids. V gave up 2 bases and J gave up 2 bases, with 6 bases separating them. CDR3 coding DNA: TGTGCCAGCAGTTACAACAGAAACACTGAAGCTTTCTTT. It translates to CASSYNRNTEAFF.

CDR3 coding DNA: TGTGCCAGCTCACCGCAACAGGGGGCGAACCAGCCCCAGCATTTT. Its translation: CASSPQQGANQPQHF. This chain joins TRBV18 and TRBJ1-5, with 9 bases lining up with TRBD1. This CDR3 is 15 amino acids long. CDR1 and CDR2 from the germline V gene are KGHSH and LQKENI. Trimming removed 3 bases from V and 7 bases from J; junction bases left unmatched: 7. Supplemented by reference TRBV18 and TRBJ1-5, the full variable domain reads NAGVMQNPRHLVRRRGQEARLRCSPMKGHSHVYWYRQLPEEGLKFMVYLQKENIIDESGMPKERFSAEFPKEGPSILRIQQVVRGDSAAYFCASSPQQGANQPQHFGDGTRLSIL.

There are a few counts of this clone. The CDR3 DNA reads as TGCGCCAGCAGCTTTGGAGGGGGTCGTGAAAAACTGTTTTTT. This gives the protein CASSFGGGREKLFF. The chain links TRBV5-1 to TRBJ1-4; perhaps TRBD1 as D (6 bases). Trimming pared 2 bases from V and 7 bases from J, leaving 12 bases between. The CDR3 spans 14 residues. Germline V gives CDR1 SGHRS, CDR2 YFSETQ.

The J gene is TRBJ2-6, the V gene TRBV6-1, with 7 bases lining up with TRBD1. V lost 6 bases and J lost 4; bases outside the gene matches: 12. This CDR3 contains 17 residues. The V gene's germline CDR1 is MNHNS and CDR2 SASEGT. The chain's CDR3 is CASRESTGPTGANVLTF. The CDR3 DNA reads TGTGCCAGCAGGGAATCGACAGGGCCTACCGGGGCCAACGTCCTGACTTTC.

J is TRBJ2-7 and V is TRBV11-2, with 7 nucleotides matching TRBD2. Germline-derived CDR1 and CDR2 are SGHAT and FQNNGV. V lost 5 bases, J lost 9 bases, and 4 bases stayed unmatched. This CDR3 is built from 11 residues. CDR3 in amino acids: CASSPGGGQYF. The CDR3 nucleotides are TGTGCCAGCAGCCCGGGGGGTGGGCAGTACTTC.

For the CDR3, the DNA is TGTGCCAGCAGTAGGGGGTTCCAGATTGGCTACACCTTC. This codes for CASSRGFQIGYTF. This chain links TRBV28 with TRBJ1-2; tentatively, D is TRBD1 (6 bases). Looked up from germline, CDR1 is MDHEN and CDR2 is SYDVKM. The germline V and J ends were trimmed by 5 bases and 7 bases, with 14 bases remaining between them. CDR3 length: 13 residues.

This sequence joins TRBV5-6 and TRBJ1-3; D is undetermined. The germline gives CDR1 SGHDT, CDR2 YYEEEE. With 0 bases removed from V and 0 bases from J, the gap between germline ends came to 4 bases. This CDR3 contains 14 residues. The CDR3, as DNA: TGTGCCAGCAGCTTGGCTAACTCTGGAAACACCATATATTTT. Translation: CASSLANSGNTIYF.

The rearrangement links TRBV2 to TRBJ1-5; 8 positions agree with TRBD1. CDR1 SNHLY and CDR2 FYNNEI come from the germline V gene. The CDR3 length is 14 residues. V was clipped by 8 bases and J by 5 bases; unmatched bases: 8. The CDR3 bases are TGTGCCAGCGCCGGGAGACAGGGGCATCAGCCCCAGCATTTT. It is translated as CASAGRQGHQPQHF.

The chain is built from TRBV28 and TRBJ2-7; D gene ambiguous. The germline V gene encodes CDR1 MDHEN and CDR2 SYDVKM. This CDR3 has 11 residues. Trimming cost V 7 bases and J 12 bases, with 16 bases left between them. CDR3 DNA sequence: TGTGCCAGCACCTCGACCGCTGATAGGTACTTC. It specifies CASTSTADRYF.

In its sample, this clone was seen a few times. The gene calls are TRBV28 and TRBJ1-2, with TRBD1 matching 7 bases. The CDR3 has 14 amino acids. The ends lost 6 bases at V and 3 bases at J; junction bases unmatched: 7. The germline CDR1 and CDR2 sequences are MDHEN and SYDVKM. The CDR3 spells CASSLGTGDYGYTF. The DNA for the CDR3 is TGTGCCAGCAGCTTAGGAACAGGGGACTATGGCTACACCTTC.

The rearrangement links TRBV15 to TRBJ1-1; maybe TRBD1 (5 bases). V lost 1 base and J lost 6, with 6 bases in between. Germline CDR1 reads LNHNV; CDR2 reads YYDKDF (reference sequence). The CDR3 extends over 12 amino acids. The CDR3 here is CATSRARAEAFF. Here the CDR3 DNA reads TGTGCCACCAGCAGAGCCAGGGCTGAAGCTTTCTTT.

The chain uses TRBV10-3 and TRBJ1-5; 8 nucleotides match TRBD1. Looked up from germline, CDR1 is ENHRY and CDR2 is SYGVKD. The trim removed 2 bases at V and 2 bases at J, leaving 8 bases unmatched. The CDR3 contains 17 residues. The chain's CDR3 is CAISEVARGLGNQPQHF. CDR3 in DNA: TGTGCCATCAGTGAGGTTGCCAGGGGGCTGGGCAATCAGCCCCAGCATTTT.

The chain recombines TRBV29-1 with TRBJ1-5; D uncertain. Germline V gives CDR1 SQVTM, CDR2 ANQGSEA. The CDR3 contains 15 residues. V was trimmed by 5 bases and J by 0 bases, leaving 14 bases between them. As DNA, the CDR3 is TGCAGCGTTCAAAATAGGAGGATTAGCAATCAGCCCCAGCATTTT. Its translation: CSVQNRRISNQPQHF.

CDR3 nucleotides: TGCGCCAGCAGCACAGTTACAGGGTCCAATGAGCAGTTCTTC. Translation: CASSTVTGSNEQFF. V and J are TRBV5-1 and TRBJ2-1; perhaps TRBD1 as D (6 bases). This CDR3 contains 14 residues. Deletions cut 4 bases from V and 6 bases from J, with 14 bases between. Germline V gene data show CDR1 as SGHRS and CDR2 as YFSETQ.

The rearrangement links TRBV5-1 to TRBJ2-7; the match to TRBD1 covers 7 bases. V shed 7 bases and J 0 bases; nucleotides not matched to a gene: 13. In germline, CDR1 is SGHRS, CDR2 YFSETQ. The CDR3 loop spans 16 amino acids. This CDR3 reads CASSKGATTLSYEQYF. In DNA form, the CDR3 reads TGCGCCAGCTCAAAGGGGGCTACCACCCTCTCCTACGAGCAGTACTTC.

This clone appeared a few times. V and J are TRBV20-1 and TRBJ1-2, with D unclear. V lost 2 bases and J 4 bases, leaving 2 bases between the germline ends. This CDR3 contains 10 residues. Germline assignment: CDR1 DFQATT and CDR2 SNEGSKA (reference sequence). CDR3 amino acids: CSARLYGYTF. In DNA, the CDR3 is TGCAGTGCTAGACTCTATGGCTACACCTTC.

The chain recombines TRBV28 with TRBJ2-1; 13 positions agree with TRBD2. The CDR3 extends over 16 amino acids. J lost 0 bases, V lost 6 bases, and 2 bases had no gene match. Germline V gene lookup returns CDR1 MDHEN and CDR2 SYDVKM. The CDR3 coding sequence is TGTGCCAGCAGGGGGACTAGCGGGACCTCCTACAATGAGCAGTTCTTC. Translated: CASRGTSGTSYNEQFF.

V usage is TRBV7-2 and J usage is TRBJ2-2; 8 bases align to TRBD2. CDR3 size: 16 residues. J gave up 0 bases and V 6 bases, and 6 bases lay outside the gene matches. The germline V gene has CDR1 SGHTA and CDR2 FQGNSA. As DNA, the CDR3 is TGTGCCAGCAGGCTTAGCGGGGTCGCGAACACCGGGGAGCTGTTTTTT. The encoded protein is CASRLSGVANTGELFF.

The CDR3: CASTPGTAHHEQYF. CDR3 bases: TGTGCCAGCACACCCGGGACAGCCCATCATGAGCAGTACTTC. The genes are TRBV28 and TRBJ2-7; TRBD1 matches at 7 bases. The CDR3 has 14 amino acids. CDR1 MDHEN and CDR2 SYDVKM come from the germline V gene. V shed 7 bases, J shed 7 bases, and the junction held 13 bases outside the gene matches.